One and the same sample provided the 4 T cell receptor beta chains below, sequenced in a study of cytomegalovirus exposure and HLA in healthy donors. The PCR ran on 60 Vbeta and 13 Jbeta primers. Clones were read by immunoSEQ multiplex PCR, and TCRdb kept only the in-frame ones, dropping some. The sample records about 130,000 clones, about three quarters being singletons. Material for sequencing was PBMCs. The source of these receptors is a man aged 35 to 55 in good health and CMV-seropositive.

This chain joins TRBV18 and TRBJ2-1; no reliable D call. The V end lost 5 bases, the J end lost 9 bases, and 11 bases lay between the germline ends. This CDR3 has 12 amino acids. Germline V gives CDR1 KGHSH, CDR2 LQKENI. The CDR3 loop is CASSATYGEQFF. The CDR3, as DNA: TGTGCCAGCTCAGCAACGTACGGTGAGCAGTTCTTC.

This clone occurred a few times. The chain carries TRBV15 and TRBJ2-7, with D possibly being TRBD1 (5 bases). Deletions cut 3 bases from V and 3 bases from J, with 15 bases between. CDR3 size: 15 residues. Germline loops: CDR1 LNHNV, CDR2 YYDKDF (reference sequence). The CDR3 DNA follows: TGTGCCACCAGCAGGATAGGGGAAAACCACTACGAGCAGTACTTC. Translating it yields CATSRIGENHYEQYF.

The chain combines TRBV5-5 with TRBJ1-5; TRBD1 is a possible D gene (5 bases). In germline, CDR1 is SGHKS, CDR2 YYEKEE (reference sequence). Trimming took 1 base from V and 0 from J, leaving 11 bases between them. The CDR3 loop spans 16 amino acids. CDR3 amino acids: CASSLRGEYSNQPQHF. Here the CDR3 DNA reads TGTGCCAGCAGCTTGAGGGGTGAATATAGCAATCAGCCCCAGCATTTT.

The chain employs TRBV27 and TRBJ2-1, with D tentatively TRBD1 (6 bases). This CDR3 is built from 15 residues. Germline-derived CDR1 and CDR2 are MNHEY and SMNVEV (reference sequence). Trimming took 1 base from V and 3 from J, leaving 10 bases between them. CDR3 loop: CASSLLGADYNEQFF. CDR3 DNA sequence: TGTGCCAGCAGTTTATTGGGGGCTGACTACAATGAGCAGTTCTTC.